A single T cell receptor (beta chain) is shown here with its context. The data are from a study of PD-1 blockade in classical Hodgkin lymphoma. This CDR3 comprises 15 residues. Germline V gene sequence: CDR1 MNHEY, CDR2 SVGAGI. Germline trimming cut 6 bases from V and 2 bases from J; bases unmatched to any gene: 6. In every patient, relapse followed autologous stem cell transplantation, while exposure to brentuximab vedotin differed. Measured with immunoSEQ multiplex PCR; TCRdb has only the in-frame clones, and not every one. Of 95,000 to 120,000 clones in the sample, 89% were seen once. The clonotype was recovered from a human donor with classical Hodgkin lymphoma. The sequencing here drew on peripheral blood mononuclear cells (PBMCs), taken before the second cycle of nivolumab. V gene TRBV6-5 combines with J gene TRBJ1-5, with TRBD1 matching over 8 bases. Here the CDR3 reads CASRRTGWGNQPQHF. CDR3 DNA: TGTGCCAGCAGACGGACAGGGTGGGGCAATCAGCCCCAGCATTTT.